The next 15 T cell receptor beta chains were all read from a single sample in a study of shared clonotypes between healthy human individuals. Method: immunoSEQ multiplex PCR; TCRdb's copy keeps in-frame clones and lacks some. The table lists 2 million to 2.5 million clones, approximately 94% of them singletons. The sample comprised naive CD4+ T cells sorted from blood. The subset: CD45RA+ positively selected. These receptors were taken from a man aged 18 to 30 in good health.

Turning to this clone: Other DNA sequences of this sample code for an identical CDR3. V usage is TRBV15 and J usage is TRBJ2-7, with unresolved D. Trimming cost V 0 bases and J 4 bases, with 7 bases left between them. The CDR3 covers 13 residues. Germline assignment: CDR1 LNHNV and CDR2 YYDKDF (reference sequence). Here the CDR3 reads CATSRDPRYEQYF. CDR3 DNA: TGTGCCACCAGCAGAGATCCCAGGTACGAGCAGTACTTC.

The DNA of the CDR3 is TGTGCCAGCAGCTTAGCGGAGGGAGGGCGTAAGAATGAGCAGTTCTTC. This encodes CASSLAEGGRKNEQFF. The chain has TRBV7-2 and TRBJ2-1; 7 positions match TRBD2. In germline, CDR1 is SGHTA, CDR2 FQGNSA. V dropped 0 bases and J dropped 7; count of bases not matched to a gene: 9. CDR3 size: 16 residues.

The genes are TRBV7-3 and TRBJ2-3, with D unresolved. The CDR3 is made up of 14 amino acids. V lost 0 bases, J lost 3 bases, and 7 bases lay in between. Germline CDR1 SGHTA, CDR2 FQGTGA. The chain's CDR3 is CASSLTDGTDTQYF. CDR3 coding DNA: TGTGCCAGCAGCTTAACGGATGGGACAGATACGCAGTATTTT. Full variable domain (rest looked up from reference TRBV7-3 and TRBJ2-3): GAGVSQTPSNKVTEKGKYVELRCDPISGHTALYWYRQSLGQGPEFLIYFQGTGAADDSGLPNDRFFAVRPEGSVSTLKIQRTERGDSAVYLCASSLTDGTDTQYFGPGTRLTVL.

The chain recombines TRBV7-9 with TRBJ2-5; TRBD2 matches 9 bases. The CDR3 extends over 18 amino acids. Trimming at V came to 4 bases and at J to 4 bases, leaving 16 bases not matched to a gene. The germline gives CDR1 SEHNR, CDR2 FQNEAQ (reference sequence). As DNA, the CDR3 is TGTGCCAGCAGCTCGGTGGACAGAAGACTAGCGGTTCTAGAGACCCAGTACTTC. This encodes CASSSVDRRLAVLETQYF.

This clone has just a few counts. The chain is built from TRBV7-9 and TRBJ1-2; the D gene is possibly TRBD1 (6 bases). CDR1 is SEHNR, CDR2 FQNEAQ, per germline (reference sequence). Trimming removed 5 bases at V and 0 bases at J, with 13 bases between. CDR3 size: 15 residues. CDR3 in amino acids: CASSNWDTANYGYTF. The CDR3 bases are TGTGCCAGCAGCAATTGGGACACCGCTAACTATGGCTACACCTTC.

The CDR3: CASSPPTPVVNTEAFF. The CDR3 nucleotides are TGTGCCAGCTCACCACCCACTCCGGTGGTTAACACTGAAGCTTTCTTT. The V and J genes are TRBV18 and TRBJ1-1; D gene unclear. V lost 0 bases and J lost 2, with 13 bases in between. The CDR3 contains 16 residues. Germline V gene sequence: CDR1 KGHSH, CDR2 LQKENI.

The gene calls are TRBV6-5 and TRBJ2-1; a weak D match, TRBD2 (6 bases). Trimming stripped 10 bases from V and 2 bases from J, with 18 bases between. CDR1 and CDR2 (germline): MNHEY, SVGAGI. The CDR3 has 15 residues. Here the CDR3 reads CATSSTAGPYNEQFF. CDR3 nucleotides: TGTGCCACCTCCAGTACAGCGGGCCCCTACAATGAGCAGTTCTTC.

The chain links TRBV11-2 to TRBJ1-4; D possibly corresponds to TRBD1 (6 bases). CDR1 is SGHAT and CDR2 is FQNNGV in the germline V gene. The CDR3 is made up of 12 amino acids. Trimming pared 8 bases from V and 2 bases from J, leaving 6 bases between. Here the CDR3 reads CASQGTNEKLFF. Here the CDR3 DNA reads TGTGCCAGCCAGGGGACTAATGAAAAACTGTTTTTT.

The chain employs TRBV6-6 and TRBJ2-5; maybe TRBD2 (6 bases). Germline V gene lookup returns CDR1 MNHNY and CDR2 SVGAGI (reference sequence). Between the trimmed V and J ends, which lost 4 bases and 1 base, there was a span of 10 bases. The CDR3 runs to 14 residues. CDR3 in amino acids: CASSSSSGQETQYF. Written as DNA, the CDR3 is TGTGCCAGCAGTTCCAGTAGCGGCCAAGAGACCCAGTACTTC.

The J gene is TRBJ1-1, the V gene TRBV28; 7 positions agree with TRBD1. The CDR3 has 16 residues. Trimming cost V 6 bases and J 6 bases; bases outside gene matches: 16. Germline assignment: CDR1 MDHEN and CDR2 SYDVKM. CDR3 amino acids: CASSEGAGAVSSEAFF. The CDR3 DNA reads as TGTGCCAGCAGCGAGGGGGCAGGGGCGGTGAGCTCTGAAGCTTTCTTT.

Comments on this clone: Relative to the germline gene, one junction end is altered; a read error may explain this. The chain uses TRBV18 and TRBJ2-2; D might be TRBD2 (5 bases). The CDR3 loop spans 13 amino acids. The germline gives CDR1 KGHSH, CDR2 LQKENI. CDR3 loop: CASSPRLALEVFF. CDR3 nucleotide sequence: TGTGCCAGCTCACCAAGGTTGGCGTTGGAGGTGTTTTTT.

The chain couples TRBV2 to TRBJ2-7; 7 positions match TRBD2. CDR1 is SNHLY, CDR2 FYNNEI, per germline. Losses at the gene ends were 7 bases for V and 5 bases for J; bases not matched to a gene: 11. The CDR3 length is 14 residues. CDR3 sequence reads: CASTQRDSFHEQYF. CDR3 bases: TGTGCCAGCACCCAGCGGGACTCTTTCCACGAGCAGTACTTC. Full variable domain (missing parts from reference TRBV2 and TRBJ2-7): EPEVTQTPSHQVTQMGQEVILRCVPISNHLYFYWYRQILGQKVEFLVSFYNNEISEKSEIFDDQFSVERPDGSNFTLKIRSTKLEDSAMYFCASTQRDSFHEQYFGPGTRLTVT.

As regards this clone: The same CDR3 arises from other DNA sequences in this sample as well. The rearrangement joins TRBV6-6 to TRBJ2-7; no clear D gene. The germline V gene encodes CDR1 MNHNY and CDR2 SVGAGI (reference sequence). The CDR3 is 13 amino acids. Trimming cost V 2 bases and J 1 base, with 6 bases left between them. The CDR3 DNA sequence: TGTGCCAGCAGTTACCAGGATTCCTACGAGCAGTACTTC. This gives the protein CASSYQDSYEQYF.

This rearrangement joins TRBV19 to TRBJ2-6; D might be TRBD2 (6 bases). Germline V CDR1 and CDR2: LNHDA, SQIVND (reference sequence). Trimming stripped 1 base from V and 0 bases from J, with 13 bases between. The CDR3 is 18 amino acids. CDR3 in DNA: TGTGCCAGTAGTATAGTTAGCGGTTTGGTCTCTGGGGCCAACGTCCTGACTTTC. This gives the protein CASSIVSGLVSGANVLTF.

DNA of the CDR3: TGTGCCAGCAGCCCTTGGGCGAGTAGCTCCTACGAGCAGTACTTC. It specifies CASSPWASSSYEQYF. This chain links TRBV7-2 with TRBJ2-7; D gene unclear. Trimming left V 5 bases short and J 0 bases short, with 14 bases between. The CDR3 spans 15 residues. The germline CDR1 and CDR2 sequences are SGHTA and FQGNSA.